This TCR beta chain is from a study of naive and memory T cell subsets. From the second PCR step, alpha and beta chains were amplified apart. After CD4 positive bead selection, the CD4-negative fraction gave CD8 T cells. The germline V gene encodes CDR1 SGHNT and CDR2 YENEEA. The CDR3 length is 16 residues. Study-level findings and limits: Possibly reflecting memory cells re-expressing CD45RA, a few larger clonotypes occurred in naive repertoires, especially CD8. Over 95% of naive TCR sequences appeared only once after error correction, unlike memory subsets.

This clonotype appeared a few times. No antigen is known for it. One end of the junction varies from germline; a read error may be responsible. Both TRBC1 and TRBC2 were covered by a beta constant-region primer of two equimolar oligonucleotides. Four rounds of PCR amplified the ligated cDNA using nested alpha and beta constant-region primers plus SP2. From the UMI-ligation and nested PCR reads, TCRdb called clonotypes with MiXCR, one entry per CDR3 protein. The sample contains over 100,000 distinct CDR3 sequences, roughly 15% of which appear only once. V is TRBV11-3 and J is TRBJ2-1, with 10 bases identical to TRBD2. This TCR derives from a human donor in good health. The source material was naive CD8+ T cells from blood. CDR3 nucleotide sequence: TGTGCCAACAGCGGACCGGGACTAGCGTGGGGCAATGAGCAGTTCTTC. It codes for CANSGPGLAWGNEQFF.